The TCR beta chain under discussion was sequenced for a study of T cells in Graves' hyperthyroidism and ophthalmopathy. Study-wide points: Peripheral blood also featured most of the thyroid clonotypes expanded above 0.001.

Per germline, CDR1 DFQATT and CDR2 SNEGSKA (reference sequence). V was pared by 6 bases and J by 8 bases, with 11 bases between. This CDR3 has 11 amino acids. In the ophthalmopathy cohort, Clinical Activity Score was at least 3, NOSPECS grade at least 4, and duration under 3 months. The investigators amplified TCR beta CDR3 regions from RNA transcripts. TCR CDR3 regions were first amplified by RT-PCR with HTBI primers. TCRdb re-derived calls from the multiplex PCR reads in MiXCR, one entry per CDR3 protein. The sample lists over 300,000 distinct CDR3 sequences; approximately 14% were seen once. This clonotype occurred many times. No antigen is known for it.

The TCR comes from a middle-aged woman with Graves' ophthalmopathy. Sequencing input: blood. The V gene is TRBV20-1, the J gene TRBJ2-1; D might be TRBD1 (6 bases). CDR3 in amino acids: CSANRVDEQFF. As DNA, the CDR3 is TGCAGTGCGAACAGGGTTGATGAGCAGTTCTTC.